Below, 26 T cell receptor beta chains from the same sample are listed, as sequenced in a study of tumor-infiltrating lymphocytes in primary liver carcinoma. The researchers produced TCR beta cDNA from roughly 500 ng total RNA with a constant-region primer. Slightly modified ARM-PCR with three nested multiplex PCR rounds yielded TCR beta libraries. Amplification in the first two PCR rounds was performed using TRBV1-TRBV30 forward primers and a C-beta reverse primer for roughly 9 cycles each. MiXCR, applied by TCRdb to the multiplex PCR reads, yields one record per CDR3 protein. Altogether approximately 110,000 distinct CDR3 sequences are present, roughly three fifths being singletons, with the ten largest covering approximately 10%. Each 20-30 mg portion of unsorted bulk tissue served as the source for co-extraction of RNA and DNA. Sequencing was performed on liver tumor tissue from sampling region 1. As to subset: tumor region T1, superior pole. These receptors came from a woman between 55 and 75 years old with primary liver carcinoma and hepatitis B virus infection.

This clonotype has at least ten counts. The rearrangement joins TRBV28 to TRBJ2-7, with no clear D. V lost 4 bases and J 4 bases, leaving 2 bases between the germline ends. This CDR3 is built from 10 residues. Germline loops: CDR1 MDHEN, CDR2 SYDVKM. The CDR3 is CASSWYEQYF. In nucleotides, the CDR3 is TGTGCCAGCAGTTGGTACGAGCAGTACTTC.

This clonotype showed up just a few times. The rearrangement links TRBV7-3 to TRBJ2-1; D may be TRBD1 (8 bases). Germline V CDR1 and CDR2: SGHTA, FQGTGA. This CDR3 is built from 14 residues. V gave up 3 bases and J gave up 7 bases, with 13 bases separating them. The CDR3 protein is CASSFDRGGNEQFF. For the CDR3, the DNA is TGTGCCAGCAGCTTTGACAGGGGAGGGAATGAGCAGTTCTTC.

Of note for this clonotype: A much more abundant neighbour one base away suggests this may be a read error. The V call is TRBV12-3 or TRBV12-4, the J call TRBJ2-7, with 13 bases that match TRBD2. This CDR3 has 14 residues. For the CDR3, the DNA is TGTGCCAACAGTCGACTAGCGGGAGGCTACGAGCAGTACTTC. Translated: CANSRLAGGYEQYF.

Comment on this clonotype: Possible read error: a much larger clone is one base away. The chain links TRBV12-3 or TRBV12-4 to TRBJ1-1; D remains ambiguous. This CDR3 is 14 amino acids long. CDR3 nucleotide sequence: TGTGCCAGCAGTTTGCGGTGGGGTAACACTGGAGCTTTCTTT. Its protein is CASSLRWGNTGAFF.

As concerns this clonotype: As the CDR3 is not closed by the conserved phenylalanine or tryptophan, this likely results from a read error. The genes are TRBV11-1 and TRBJ2-1; TRBD2 might be the D (5 bases). Germline V CDR1 and CDR2: SGHAT, FQDESV (reference sequence). CDR3 size: 13 residues. CDR3 DNA: TGTGCCAGTAGCTTACGGACTGTAAATGAGCAGTTCTGC. Its protein product is CASSLRTVNEQFC.

As concerns this clonotype: A read error may be the cause here, since a much bigger clone is one base away. The rearrangement links TRBV4-1 to TRBJ1-2; D call uncertain. The germline V gene has CDR1 MGHRA and CDR2 YSYEKL. The CDR3 totals 14 residues. The DNA of the CDR3 is TGCGCCAGCAGCCAAGCACAGCTAAACTATGACTACACCTTC. Residues: CASSQAQLNYDYTF.

The chain links TRBV6-1 to TRBJ2-1; TRBD2 might be the D (6 bases). Between the trimmed V and J ends, which lost 6 bases and 9 bases, there was a span of 36 bases. Germline V gene sequence: CDR1 MNHNS, CDR2 SASEGT. The CDR3 runs to 20 residues. The CDR3 loop is CASSLRTGGTKLASDSEQFF. The CDR3 bases are TGTGCCAGCAGCCTCCGGACTGGCGGGACGAAACTCGCCTCCGACAGTGAGCAGTTCTTC.

The chain is built from TRBV11-2 and TRBJ2-5, with D possibly being TRBD2 (5 bases). Germline V gene data show CDR1 as SGHAT and CDR2 as FQNNGV. Trimming left V 9 bases short and J 7 bases short, with 18 bases between. The CDR3 spans 13 residues. In DNA form, the CDR3 reads TGTGCCAGTAGTCCCAATTTTGAGGGGACCCAGTACTTC. Translating it yields CASSPNFEGTQYF.

In the case of this clonotype: A read error is possible here, since a much larger clone lies one base away. CDR3 sequence reads: CASSYTAGQVNYEQYF. CDR3 in DNA: TGTGCCAGCAGTTATACAGCGGGACAGGTAAACTACGAGCAGTACTTC. V usage is TRBV28 and J usage is TRBJ2-7; D possibly corresponds to TRBD1 (8 bases). V shed 4 bases and J shed 3 bases, with 19 bases lying between them. Germline-derived CDR1 and CDR2 are MDHEN and SYDVKM. There are 16 residues in the CDR3.

V gene TRBV11-2 combines with J gene TRBJ1-1; D not resolved. CDR1 and CDR2 (germline): SGHAT, FQNNGV. CDR3 length equals 12 residues. V was pared by 9 bases and J by 8 bases, with 16 bases between. The DNA for the CDR3 is TGTGCCAGTAAGAGATACGGCGACGAAGCTTTCTTT. Translation gives CASKRYGDEAFF.

This clonotype was detected ten times or more. The V and J genes are TRBV7-8 and TRBJ2-5, with a weak D call TRBD1 (6 bases). The length of the CDR3 is 15 residues. Trimming left V 3 bases short and J 2 bases short, with 13 bases between. The germline V gene has CDR1 SGHVS and CDR2 FQNEAQ. The CDR3 is CASSFYGQRQETQYF. The CDR3 DNA sequence: TGTGCCAGCAGCTTTTATGGACAGAGACAAGAGACCCAGTACTTC.

This chain connects TRBV5-1 to TRBJ1-5; D is uncertain. Trimming removed 6 bases from V and 0 bases from J, with 13 bases in between. Germline-derived CDR1 and CDR2 are SGHRS and YFSETQ. CDR3 length equals 15 residues. CDR3 sequence: CASKLGTLSNQPQHF. The DNA of the CDR3 is TGCGCCAGCAAATTGGGCACACTTAGCAATCAGCCCCAGCATTTT.

This clonotype has a handful of counts. This chain connects TRBV5-1 to TRBJ2-7; 10 bases map to TRBD2. The CDR3 contains 14 residues. The germline V gene has CDR1 SGHRS and CDR2 YFSETQ. J gave up 2 bases and V 1 base, and 0 bases lay outside the gene matches. This CDR3 is CASSLTSGTYEQYF. The CDR3 region has the DNA TGCGCCAGCAGCTTGACTAGCGGGACCTACGAGCAGTACTTC.

This clonotype occurred many times. This sequence joins TRBV28 and TRBJ1-2; 7 nucleotides align to TRBD1. The CDR3 covers 13 residues. Germline assignment: CDR1 MDHEN and CDR2 SYDVKM. The J segment lost 3 bases and the V segment lost 6 bases, leaving 4 bases of the junction unmatched. CDR3 residues: CASSTGVHYGYTF. The CDR3 DNA follows: TGTGCCAGCAGCACAGGGGTTCACTATGGCTACACCTTC.

In the case of this clonotype: A much bigger clone sits one base away, suggesting this may be a read error. This chain uses TRBV29-1 with TRBJ2-3; either TRBD1 or TRBD2 may supply D (6 bases each). In germline, CDR1 is SQVTM, CDR2 ANQGSEA. The length of the CDR3 is 16 residues. For the CDR3, the DNA is TGCAGCGTTGAACACGGAGGGGGGCGGCGCACAGAAACGCAGTATTTT. Translated: CSVEHGGGRRTETQYF.

With regard to this clonotype: One base away lies a much larger clone, so this may be a sequencing read error. This chain connects TRBV12-3 or TRBV12-4 to TRBJ1-1; D unclear. With 4 bases removed from V and 4 bases from J, the gap between germline ends came to 13 bases. The CDR3 length is 14 residues. The CDR3 DNA follows: TGTGCCAGCAGTTCAACACGGTCGACCACTGAAGCTTTCTTT. Translating it yields CASSSTRSTTEAFF.

The chain has TRBV29-1 and TRBJ2-1; 8 bases line up with TRBD2. The V gene's germline CDR1 is SQVTM and CDR2 ANQGSEA. After removal of 4 bases from V and 8 bases from J, the junction contained 10 bases not matched to a gene. The CDR3 runs to 14 residues. The DNA of the CDR3 is TGCAGCGTTGCAGAGATTAGCGGGAAGTATGAGCAGTTCTTC. Translation gives CSVAEISGKYEQFF.

This clonotype has at least ten counts. The chain carries TRBV6-1 and TRBJ2-3, with D hard to call. CDR1 and CDR2 (germline): MNHNS, SASEGT. V was trimmed by 0 bases and J by 4 bases, leaving 8 bases between them. The CDR3 is made up of 14 amino acids. The CDR3 sequence: CASSEAWVADTQYF. In nucleotides, the CDR3 is TGTGCCAGCAGTGAAGCTTGGGTTGCAGATACGCAGTATTTT.

This clonotype was recorded once. The conserved phenylalanine or tryptophan normally closing the CDR3 is absent here, so this likely arose from a read error. V and J are TRBV29-1 and TRBJ2-3; D possibly uses TRBD1 or TRBD2 (5 bases each). CDR3 size: 12 residues. The germline V gene encodes CDR1 SQVTM and CDR2 ANQGSEA. The CDR3 DNA follows: TGCAGCGTCGGGACCGACACAAATACGCAGTATTTG. Residues: CSVGTDTNTQYL.

With regard to this clonotype: A much larger clone differs from this one at a single base, so this may be a read error. The chain is built from TRBV6-6 and TRBJ2-1; 8 nucleotides agree with TRBD2. This CDR3 contains 17 residues. The ends lost 7 bases at V and 2 bases at J; junction bases unmatched: 13. CDR1 is MNHNY and CDR2 is SVGAGI in the germline V gene (reference sequence). The CDR3 sequence: CASTLRSGSRPYNEQFF. CDR3 bases: TGTGCCAGCACCTTACGGAGCGGGAGTAGGCCCTACAATGAGCAGTTCTTC.

The chain joins TRBV6-5 to TRBJ2-1, with 8 bases identical to TRBD2. Germline trimming cut 7 bases from V and 1 base from J; bases unmatched to any gene: 6. Per the germline V gene, CDR1 is MNHEY and CDR2 is SVGAGI. This CDR3 contains 15 residues. CDR3: CASNRAGVSYNEQFF. In nucleotides, the CDR3 is TGTGCCAGCAATAGAGCGGGGGTTTCCTACAATGAGCAGTTCTTC.

Turning to this clonotype: This sequence may be a read error, since a much larger clone differs from it by one base. The chain links TRBV7-8 to TRBJ2-1; no reliable D call. CDR1 and CDR2 from the germline V gene are SGHVS and FQNEAQ. The CDR3 spans 13 residues. Here the CDR3 reads CAGSWLRGNEQFF. As DNA, the CDR3 is TGTGCCGGCAGCTGGCTAAGAGGAAATGAGCAGTTCTTC. Drawing the rest from reference TRBV7-8 and TRBJ2-1, the complete variable domain is GAGVSQSPRYKVAKRGQDVALRCDPISGHVSLFWYQQALGQGPEFLTYFQNEAQLDKSGLPSDRFFAERPEGSVSTLKIQRTQQEDSAVYLCAGSWLRGNEQFFGPGTRLTVL.

This chain uses TRBV6-1 with TRBJ2-1; 7 nucleotides agree with TRBD2. This CDR3 spans 12 amino acids. The V gene's germline CDR1 is MNHNS and CDR2 SASEGT. J lost 12 bases, V lost 10 bases, and 12 bases had no gene match. The CDR3 nucleotides read TGTGCCAACGGGAGACTAGCATCCGGGCAGTTCTTC. This translates into CANGRLASGQFF.

About this clonotype itself: A read error may account for a junction end that differs from germline. The J gene is TRBJ2-3, the V gene TRBV5-1; D may be TRBD1 (6 bases). The germline gives CDR1 SGHRS, CDR2 YFSETQ. The CDR3 totals 13 residues. CDR3 loop: CASAGQITDMQYF. The DNA of the CDR3 is TGCGCCAGCGCAGGACAGATCACAGATATGCAGTATTTT.

As for this clonotype: A clone one base away is much larger, so this may be a read error. This chain connects TRBV29-1 to TRBJ2-7, with unresolved D. The V and J ends lost 7 bases and 3 bases respectively, with 10 bases between them. Germline V gene lookup returns CDR1 SQVTM and CDR2 ANQGSEA. The CDR3 has 11 residues. CDR3 sequence reads: CSAGNSYEQYF. The CDR3 DNA sequence: TGCAGCGCTGGGAACAGCTACGAGCAGTACTTC.

Notes on this clonotype: One end of the junction varies from germline; a read error may be responsible. The chain joins TRBV11-2 to TRBJ2-1; D gene unclear. Germline CDR1 reads SGHAT; CDR2 reads FQNNGV. The CDR3 consists of 15 residues. CDR3 DNA: TGTGCTAGCAGCATCCCCCGGAACTCCTACAATGAGGAGTTCTTC. Translation: CASSIPRNSYNEEFF. Together with reference TRBV11-2 and TRBJ2-1, the CDR3 gives the full variable domain: EAGVAQSPRYKIIEKRQSVAFWCNPISGHATLYWYQQILGQGPKLLIQFQNNGVVDDSQLPKDRFSAERLKGVDSTLKIQPAKLEDSAVYLCASSIPRNSYNEEFFGPGTRLTVL.